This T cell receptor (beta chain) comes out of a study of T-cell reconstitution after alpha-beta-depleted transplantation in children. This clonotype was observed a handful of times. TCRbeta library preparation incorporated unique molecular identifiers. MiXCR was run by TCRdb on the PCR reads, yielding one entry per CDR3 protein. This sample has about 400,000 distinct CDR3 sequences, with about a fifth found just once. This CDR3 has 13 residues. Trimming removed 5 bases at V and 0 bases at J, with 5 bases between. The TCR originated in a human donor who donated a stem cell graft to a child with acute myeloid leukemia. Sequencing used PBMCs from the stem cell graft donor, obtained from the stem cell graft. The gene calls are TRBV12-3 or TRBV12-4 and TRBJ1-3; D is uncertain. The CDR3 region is CASSLVSGNTIYF. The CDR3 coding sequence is TGTGCCAGCAGTCTGGTCTCTGGAAACACCATATATTTT.